This TCR beta chain was identified in a study of vaccination and CD4 T cells after COVID-19. Study at large: Control cultures were given a CEFX pool, an HIV-1 Nef pool, or no peptide.

Sequencing of the DNA from cultured CD4+ T cells was carried out with the Oncomine TCR Beta short-read assay. In TCRdb, the PCR reads were re-called with MiXCR into one record per CDR3 protein. This sample has around 21,000 distinct CDR3 sequences, with roughly 45% found just once. Sample time point: late sampling 161 to 241 days after vaccination in a few convalescent patients. Described treatment: approximately 9-day PBMC culture with coronavirus spike peptide pools or control peptides (ViraFEST assay). In regard to this clonotype: Its antigen is still unknown.

Germline CDR1 MNHNS, CDR2 SASEGT. V was trimmed by 7 bases and J by 10 bases, leaving 11 bases between them. The CDR3 runs 11 residues. This TCR was recovered from a human donor who had recovered from COVID-19. The J gene is TRBJ2-1, the V gene TRBV6-1; the D is unclear. The material was CD4+ T cells from blood, cultured in vitro, obtained about 7 months after SARS-CoV-2 vaccination. This CDR3 reads CASTNSAEQFF. The DNA for the CDR3 is TGTGCCAGCACAAATTCAGCAGAGCAGTTCTTC.